This T cell receptor beta chain was observed in a study of regulatory T cells in long-lasting Graves disease. The study, taken as a whole, reports: The small sample size may have reduced accuracy.

Stated time point: newly diagnosed GD, antithyroid drugs for less than 3 months. Extracted PBMC RNA gave rise to the TCR library. The CDR3 spans 14 residues. Trimming removed 4 bases from V and 2 bases from J; junction bases left unmatched: 6. The germline V gene has CDR1 SGHRS and CDR2 YFSETQ. This clonotype occurred many times. Its antigen is currently unknown. Building of the TCR beta libraries involved iRepertoire HTBI primers and Arm-PCR of CDR3 regions. A single record per CDR3 protein comes from TCRdb applying MiXCR to the multiplex PCR reads. In the table there are around 450,000 distinct CDR3 sequences, about 15% of which are singletons. The sample also formed part of further work on T cells in Graves' hyperthyroidism and ophthalmopathy. As reported in that work: During a first-round RT-PCR of the TCR CDR3, the HTBI primer set was used.

The receptor was derived from a woman aged 35 to 49 with Graves disease. The sequenced sample was peripheral blood mononuclear cells (PBMCs), obtained at new diagnosis, from a patient treated with antithyroid drugs. The chain employs TRBV5-1 and TRBJ2-7; 7 bases map to TRBD2. CDR3 sequence: CASSPGGGAYEQYF. The CDR3 bases are TGCGCCAGCAGCCCTGGCGGGGGAGCCTACGAGCAGTACTTC.